Below are 8 T cell receptor beta chains sequenced from a single sample in a study of T cells expressing NK-cell markers. TCRdb reprocessed the 5' RACE reads, keeping one entry per CDR3 protein, no DNA. This sample contains about 430,000 distinct CDR3 sequences. The sequenced material came from blood T cells: a sorted CD56 or NKG2C T cell subset, CD4+ or CD8+ T cells, or bulk PBMC T cells (not recorded which). The receptors come from a woman in her 50s in good health.

The CDR3 is CASSTKQETQYF. This sequence joins TRBV7-6 and TRBJ2-5. The CDR3 sequence is 12 residues long. Germline V gene sequence: CDR1 SGHVS, CDR2 FNYEAQ.

This chain uses TRBV20-1 with TRBJ2-1; TCRdb calls TRBD1, which cannot be checked without DNA. Per germline, CDR1 DFQATT and CDR2 SNEGSKA (reference sequence). This CDR3 region has 14 residues. CDR3 region: CSGNRDRVVNEQFF.

The chain couples TRBV24-1 to TRBJ1-1; there is no DNA to check the TCRdb D call of TRBD1. Looked up from germline, CDR1 is KGHDR and CDR2 is SFDVKD. There are 13 residues in the CDR3. This CDR3 is CATRDRLNTEAFF.

This chain uses TRBV20-1 with TRBJ2-6; no DNA is available, so the TRBD1 call from TCRdb remains unchecked. CDR3 length: 14 amino acids. CDR1 and CDR2 from the germline V gene are DFQATT and SNEGSKA (reference sequence). The CDR3 region is CSARGGVGANVLTF.

The chain combines TRBV7-8 with TRBJ1-6. The CDR3 spans 14 residues. Germline V lookup: CDR1 SGHVS, CDR2 FQNEAQ. CDR3 protein: CASSFSLDDSPLHF.

The V gene is TRBV5-6, the J gene TRBJ1-4; TCRdb designates TRBD1, a call that cannot be tested without DNA. The CDR3 spans 14 residues. The germline CDR1 and CDR2 sequences are SGHDT and YYEEEE. The CDR3 sequence: CASSQPTGRGKLFF.

The V and J genes are TRBV7-3 and TRBJ2-5; lacking DNA, the TRBD2 call made by TCRdb goes unchecked. Germline loops: CDR1 SGHTA, CDR2 FQGTGA. This CDR3 is built from 17 residues. CDR3 region: CASSLKGSGREEKTQYF.

The chain carries TRBV5-1 and TRBJ2-5; TCRdb selects TRBD1, and the lack of DNA leaves this call unchecked. Germline lookup yields CDR1 SGHRS and CDR2 YFSETQ. This CDR3 has 17 amino acids. CDR3 amino acids: CASSSGALTTWGETQYF.